This T cell receptor beta chain was found in a study of T cells after yellow fever vaccination. Regarding the study as a whole: Abundant clonotypes from the bulk population could contaminate FACS-sorted repertoires. Although the secondary response was weaker, it peaked faster, at day 5 versus 15. A small proportion of clonotypes was detected in both the CD4 and CD8 compartments.

Ten or more counts support this clonotype. Its specificity is unknown. TCRdb passed the 5' RACE reads through MiXCR, listing each CDR3 protein once. Of over 300,000 distinct CDR3 sequences detected, approximately 3.8% appear once; the ten largest clones hold about 25%. This clonotype was sampled from a man aged 18 to 30 who received the YFV17D yellow fever vaccine. The sequences come from PBMCs, collected on the day of the yellow fever booster vaccination.

The CDR3 DNA follows: TGTGCCAGCAGTGGATACTTTGGGGACGGGGAGCTGTTTTTT. It is translated as CASSGYFGDGELFF. The V gene is TRBV27, the J gene TRBJ2-2; D call uncertain. V shed 5 bases and J shed 7 bases, with 14 bases lying between them. Germline V gene sequence: CDR1 MNHEY, CDR2 SMNVEV (reference sequence). This CDR3 is 14 amino acids long.